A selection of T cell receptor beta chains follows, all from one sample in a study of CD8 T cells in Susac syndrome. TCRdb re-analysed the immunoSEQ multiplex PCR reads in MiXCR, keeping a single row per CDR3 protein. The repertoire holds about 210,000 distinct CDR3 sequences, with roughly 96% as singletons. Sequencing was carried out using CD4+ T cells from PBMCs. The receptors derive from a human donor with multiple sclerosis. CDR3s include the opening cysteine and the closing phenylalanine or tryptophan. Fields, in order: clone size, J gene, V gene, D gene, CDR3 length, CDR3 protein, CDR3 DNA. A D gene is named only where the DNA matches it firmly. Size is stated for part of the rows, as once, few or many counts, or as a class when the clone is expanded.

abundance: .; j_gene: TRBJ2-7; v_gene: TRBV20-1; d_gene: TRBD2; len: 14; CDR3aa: CSALPSGVVHEQYF; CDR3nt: TGCAGTGCTCTCCCTAGCGGGGTTGTCCACGAGCAGTACTTC
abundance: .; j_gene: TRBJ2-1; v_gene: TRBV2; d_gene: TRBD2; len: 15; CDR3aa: CASSTLAGLNNEQFF; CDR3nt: TGTGCCAGCAGCACCCTAGCGGGCCTTAACAATGAGCAGTTCTTC
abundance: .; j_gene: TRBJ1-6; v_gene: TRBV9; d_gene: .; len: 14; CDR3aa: CASSGGNYNSPLHF; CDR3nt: TGTGCCAGCAGTGGAGGGAACTATAATTCACCCCTCCACTTT
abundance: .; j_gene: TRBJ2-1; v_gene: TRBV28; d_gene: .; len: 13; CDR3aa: CASSTPVEYTQFF; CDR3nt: TGTGCCAGCAGCACTCCCGTAGAGTATACCCAGTTCTTC
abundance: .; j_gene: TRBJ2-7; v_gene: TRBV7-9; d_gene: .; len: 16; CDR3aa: CASSSIVRPSSYEQYF; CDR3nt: TGTGCCAGCAGCTCCATCGTCCGGCCAAGCTCCTACGAGCAGTACTTC
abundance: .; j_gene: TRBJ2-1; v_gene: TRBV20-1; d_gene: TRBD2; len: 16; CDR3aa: CSAITPAGASYNEQFF; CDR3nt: TGCAGTGCAATAACTCCAGCGGGAGCCTCCTACAATGAGCAGTTCTTC
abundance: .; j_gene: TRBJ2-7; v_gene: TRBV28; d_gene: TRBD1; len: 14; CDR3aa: CASSSPGTGWEQYF; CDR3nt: TGTGCCAGCAGTTCCCCCGGGACAGGGTGGGAGCAGTACTTC
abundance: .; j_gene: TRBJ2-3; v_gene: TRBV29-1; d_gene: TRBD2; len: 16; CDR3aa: CSGFLGASGSTDTQYF; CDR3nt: TGCAGCGGTTTCCTGGGCGCTAGCGGGAGCACAGATACGCAGTATTTT
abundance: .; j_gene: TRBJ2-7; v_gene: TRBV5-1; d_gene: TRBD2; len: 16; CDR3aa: CASSTRLAGSSYEQYF; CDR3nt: TGCGCCAGCAGCACCAGACTAGCGGGAAGCTCCTACGAGCAGTACTTC
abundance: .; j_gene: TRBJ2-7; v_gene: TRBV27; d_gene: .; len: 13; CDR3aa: CASSPRQAYEQYF; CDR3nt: TGTGCCAGCAGTCCGCGACAGGCCTACGAGCAGTACTTC
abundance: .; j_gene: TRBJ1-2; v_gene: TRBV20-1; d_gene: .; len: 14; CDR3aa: CSARDLFPNYGYTF; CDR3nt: TGCAGTGCTAGAGATCTCTTTCCTAACTATGGCTACACCTTC
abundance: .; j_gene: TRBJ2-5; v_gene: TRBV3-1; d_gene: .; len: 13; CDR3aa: CASSQGYQETQYF; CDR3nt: TGTGCCAGCAGCCAAGGATACCAAGAGACCCAGTACTTC
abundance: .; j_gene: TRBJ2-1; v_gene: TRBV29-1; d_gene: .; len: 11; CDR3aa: CSALDENEQFF; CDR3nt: TGCAGCGCTCTAGACGAAAATGAGCAGTTCTTC
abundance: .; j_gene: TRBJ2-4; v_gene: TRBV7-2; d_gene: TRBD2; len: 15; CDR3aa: CASSYQGLALGIQYF; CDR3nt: TGTGCCAGCAGCTATCAAGGACTAGCGTTGGGCATTCAGTACTTC
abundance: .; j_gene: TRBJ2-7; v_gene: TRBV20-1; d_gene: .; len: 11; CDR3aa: CSAIGRGEQYF; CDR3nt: TGCAGTGCTATCGGGAGAGGGGAGCAGTACTTC
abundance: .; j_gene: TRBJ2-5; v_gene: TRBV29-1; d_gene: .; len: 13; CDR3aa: CSVEVHSQETQYF; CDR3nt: TGCAGCGTTGAAGTACACTCCCAGGAGACCCAGTACTTC
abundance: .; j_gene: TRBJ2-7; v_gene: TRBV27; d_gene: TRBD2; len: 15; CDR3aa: CASSLYGRSSYEQYF; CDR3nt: TGTGCCAGCAGTCTTTACGGGAGGTCCTCCTACGAGCAGTACTTC
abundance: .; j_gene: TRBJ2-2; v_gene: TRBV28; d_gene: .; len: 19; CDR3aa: CASSPDRYPGLSPTGELFF; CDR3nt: TGTGCCAGCAGCCCCGACCGATATCCGGGACTCAGCCCAACCGGGGAGCTGTTTTTT
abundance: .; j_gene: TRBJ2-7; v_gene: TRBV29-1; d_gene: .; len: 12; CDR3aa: CSVEGPHYEQYF; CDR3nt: TGCAGCGTTGAAGGGCCTCACTACGAGCAGTACTTC
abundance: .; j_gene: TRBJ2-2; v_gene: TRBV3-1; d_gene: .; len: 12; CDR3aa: CASSQGAGELFF; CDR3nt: TGTGCCAGCAGCCAGGGGGCCGGGGAGCTGTTTTTT
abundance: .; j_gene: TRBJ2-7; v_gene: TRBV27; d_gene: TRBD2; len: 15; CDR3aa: CASSSPAGGWNEQYF; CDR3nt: TGTGCCAGCAGTTCCCCAGCGGGGGGCTGGAACGAGCAGTACTTC
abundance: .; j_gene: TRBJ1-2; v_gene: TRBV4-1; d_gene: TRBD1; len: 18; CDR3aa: CASSQPIDRADSIYGYTF; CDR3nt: TGCGCCAGCAGCCAGCCGATTGACAGGGCGGATAGTATCTATGGCTACACCTTC
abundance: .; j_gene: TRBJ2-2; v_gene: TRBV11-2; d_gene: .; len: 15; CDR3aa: CASSFGTMPTGELFF; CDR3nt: TGTGCCAGCAGCTTCGGGACGATGCCCACCGGGGAGCTGTTTTTT
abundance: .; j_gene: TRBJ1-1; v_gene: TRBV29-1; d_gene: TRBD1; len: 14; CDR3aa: CSVEDLTGGTEAFF; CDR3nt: TGCAGCGTGGAAGATTTAACAGGGGGGACTGAAGCTTTCTTT
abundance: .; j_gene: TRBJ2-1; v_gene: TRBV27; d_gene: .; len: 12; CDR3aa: CASSLSSNEQFF; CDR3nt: TGTGCCAGCAGTTTATCTAGCAATGAGCAGTTCTTC
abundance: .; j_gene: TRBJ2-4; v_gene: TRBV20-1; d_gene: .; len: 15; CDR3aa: CSAHRDSRPSGVQYF; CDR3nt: TGCAGTGCTCACCGGGACAGCCGGCCCTCGGGGGTTCAGTACTTC
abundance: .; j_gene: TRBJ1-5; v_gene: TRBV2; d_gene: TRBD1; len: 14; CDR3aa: CASSHDRGNQPQHF; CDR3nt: TGTGCCAGCAGCCACGACAGGGGCAATCAGCCCCAGCATTTT
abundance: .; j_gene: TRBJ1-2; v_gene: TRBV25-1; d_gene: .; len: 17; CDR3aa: CASSEWGGSRSLYGYTF; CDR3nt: TGTGCCAGCAGTGAATGGGGGGGGTCCCGCTCCCTCTATGGCTACACCTTC
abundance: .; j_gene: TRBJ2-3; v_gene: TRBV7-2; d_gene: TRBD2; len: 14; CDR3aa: CASSLGTSGDTQYF; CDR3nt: TGTGCCAGCAGCTTAGGGACTAGCGGAGATACGCAGTATTTT
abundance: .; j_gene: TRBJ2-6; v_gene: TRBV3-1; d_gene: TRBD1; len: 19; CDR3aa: CASSQAGPGTASGANVLTF; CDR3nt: TGTGCCAGCAGCCAAGCCGGTCCCGGGACAGCCTCTGGGGCCAACGTCCTGACTTTC
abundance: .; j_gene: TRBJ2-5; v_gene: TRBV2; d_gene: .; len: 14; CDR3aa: CASSEDGVGETQYF; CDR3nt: TGTGCCAGCAGTGAAGACGGGGTTGGCGAGACCCAGTACTTC
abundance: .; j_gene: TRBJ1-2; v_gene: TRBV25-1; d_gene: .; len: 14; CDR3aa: CASTPGAPNYGYTF; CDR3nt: TGTGCCAGCACTCCTGGGGCGCCTAACTATGGCTACACCTTC
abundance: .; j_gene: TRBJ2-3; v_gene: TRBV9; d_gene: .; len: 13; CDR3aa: CASSPSRTYTQYF; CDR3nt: TGTGCCAGCAGCCCCTCAAGGACTTATACGCAGTATTTT
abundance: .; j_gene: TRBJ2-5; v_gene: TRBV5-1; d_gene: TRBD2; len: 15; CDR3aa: CASSLKAGGTETQYF; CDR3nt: TGCGCCAGCAGCTTGAAAGCGGGGGGGACAGAGACCCAGTACTTC
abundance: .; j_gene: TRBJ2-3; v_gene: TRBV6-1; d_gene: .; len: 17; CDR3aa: CASSGGQNTLGTDTQYF; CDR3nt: TGTGCCAGCAGTGGAGGACAAAACACACTGGGGACAGATACGCAGTATTTT
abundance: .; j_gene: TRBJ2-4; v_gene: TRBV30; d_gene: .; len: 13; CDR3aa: CAGTGRLKNIQYF; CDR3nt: TGTGCCGGAACCGGCCGACTCAAAAACATTCAGTACTTC
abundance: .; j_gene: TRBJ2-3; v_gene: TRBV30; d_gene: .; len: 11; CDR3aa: CAWSSSRGQYF; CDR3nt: TGTGCCTGGAGCAGTTCCAGGGGGCAGTATTTT
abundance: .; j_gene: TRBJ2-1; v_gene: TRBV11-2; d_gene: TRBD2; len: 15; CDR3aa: CASSPLAVFYNEQFF; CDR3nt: TGTGCCAGCAGTCCTCTAGCGGTATTTTACAATGAGCAGTTCTTC
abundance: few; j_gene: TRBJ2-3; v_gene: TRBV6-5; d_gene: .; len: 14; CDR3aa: CASSYSRESDTQYF; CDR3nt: TGTGCCAGCAGTTACTCCCGGGAGTCAGATACGCAGTATTTT
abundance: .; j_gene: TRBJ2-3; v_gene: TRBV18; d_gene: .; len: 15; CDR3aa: CASSPDLRYAGTQYF; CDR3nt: TGTGCCAGCTCACCAGATTTGAGGTACGCCGGTACGCAGTATTTT
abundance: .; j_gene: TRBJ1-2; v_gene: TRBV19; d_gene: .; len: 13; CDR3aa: CASRGRAEYGYTF; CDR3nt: TGTGCCAGTAGAGGCAGGGCTGAGTATGGCTACACCTTC
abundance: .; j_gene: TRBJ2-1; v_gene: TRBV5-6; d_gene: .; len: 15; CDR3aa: CASSFFVLTYNEQFF; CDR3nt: TGTGCCAGCAGCTTCTTCGTACTAACCTACAATGAGCAGTTCTTC
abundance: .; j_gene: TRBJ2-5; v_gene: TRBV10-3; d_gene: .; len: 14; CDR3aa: CATQGGLPQETQYF; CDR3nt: TGTGCCACCCAGGGTGGACTCCCCCAAGAGACCCAGTACTTC
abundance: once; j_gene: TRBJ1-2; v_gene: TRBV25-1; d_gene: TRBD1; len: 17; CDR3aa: CASSLSSGTGPSGGYTF; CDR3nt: TGTGCCAGCAGTCTATCCTCCGGGACAGGACCCTCGGGTGGCTACACCTTC